Listed below are T cell receptor beta chains from one sample, sequenced in a study of T cell responses to AZD1222 COVID-19 vaccine. Assay: immunoSEQ multiplex PCR; the TCRdb copy retains only in-frame clones and omits some. The table records around 99,000 clones, approximately 90% of them present only once. Sequenced here: peripheral blood, sampled 28 days after the second AZD1222 dose. Every receptor here comes from an adult who received the AZD1222 COVID-19 vaccine. Both conserved end residues are part of each CDR3. The D gene is left open where the match is weak. A clone size is listed for some rows: how often the clone was seen (once, few, many), or a class if it is expanded.

len: 12; v_gene: TRBV7-9; d_gene: -; abundance: few; j_gene: TRBJ2-7; CDR3nt: TGTGCCAGCAGCTTAACGCCCTACGAGCAGTACTTC; CDR3aa: CASSLTPYEQYF
len: 15; v_gene: TRBV6-1; d_gene: TRBD2; abundance: -; j_gene: TRBJ2-1; CDR3nt: TGTGCCAGCAGATCTGGACTAGCGGGAGGAAATGAGCAGTTCTTC; CDR3aa: CASRSGLAGGNEQFF
len: 16; v_gene: TRBV5-1; d_gene: TRBD2; abundance: -; j_gene: TRBJ2-3; CDR3nt: TGCGCCAGCAGCTCTCCCCTAGCGGGAGTATCCGATACGCAGTATTTT; CDR3aa: CASSSPLAGVSDTQYF
len: 14; v_gene: TRBV19; d_gene: -; abundance: -; j_gene: TRBJ1-2; CDR3nt: TGTGCCAGTTCGCGACAAGGGACGAGCTATGGCTACACCTTC; CDR3aa: CASSRQGTSYGYTF
len: 13; v_gene: TRBV28; d_gene: TRBD1; abundance: -; j_gene: TRBJ1-5; CDR3nt: TGTGCCAGCAGTGACAGGGCCTATCAGCCCCAGCATTTT; CDR3aa: CASSDRAYQPQHF
len: 14; v_gene: TRBV5-1; d_gene: -; abundance: -; j_gene: TRBJ1-1; CDR3nt: TGCGCCAGCAACTCCATTGGGGGAGGCACTGAAGCTTTCTTT; CDR3aa: CASNSIGGGTEAFF
len: 15; v_gene: TRBV30; d_gene: TRBD2; abundance: once; j_gene: TRBJ2-5; CDR3nt: TGTGCCTGGAGTAGATCTAGCGGTCAATTGGAGACCCAGTACTTC; CDR3aa: CAWSRSSGQLETQYF
len: 15; v_gene: TRBV5-1; d_gene: TRBD2; abundance: -; j_gene: TRBJ2-1; CDR3nt: TGCGCCAGCAGCTCTGGGACTAGCGGGATCGATGAGCAGTTCTTC; CDR3aa: CASSSGTSGIDEQFF
len: 15; v_gene: TRBV5-1; d_gene: TRBD1; abundance: once; j_gene: TRBJ2-7; CDR3nt: TGCGCCAGCAGCTGGTCGACAGGGTCCACCTACGAGCAGTACTTC; CDR3aa: CASSWSTGSTYEQYF
len: 15; v_gene: TRBV27; d_gene: -; abundance: -; j_gene: TRBJ1-3; CDR3nt: TGTGCCAGCAGTTTAAAGGGGCATCCTGGAAACACCATATATTTT; CDR3aa: CASSLKGHPGNTIYF
len: 15; v_gene: TRBV6-5; d_gene: TRBD2; abundance: once; j_gene: TRBJ2-1; CDR3nt: TGTGCCAGCAGTAGACGGACTAGCGGAGACAATGAGCAGTTCTTC; CDR3aa: CASSRRTSGDNEQFF
len: 14; v_gene: TRBV27; d_gene: -; abundance: -; j_gene: TRBJ1-1; CDR3nt: TGTGCCAGCAGTTCCTCATGGGGAAACACTGAAGCTTTCTTT; CDR3aa: CASSSSWGNTEAFF
len: 13; v_gene: TRBV5-6; d_gene: TRBD1; abundance: -; j_gene: TRBJ2-7; CDR3nt: TGTGCCAGCAGGCGGACAGGGCGGTACGAGCAGTACTTC; CDR3aa: CASRRTGRYEQYF
len: 14; v_gene: TRBV18; d_gene: TRBD1; abundance: -; j_gene: TRBJ2-7; CDR3nt: TGTGCCAGCTCACCTACGGACAGGGCCTACGAGCAGTACTTC; CDR3aa: CASSPTDRAYEQYF
len: 13; v_gene: TRBV28; d_gene: -; abundance: once; j_gene: TRBJ1-5; CDR3nt: TGTGCCAGCAGGCCGCTACAGAATCAGCCCCAGCATTTT; CDR3aa: CASRPLQNQPQHF
len: 17; v_gene: TRBV7-2; d_gene: -; abundance: -; j_gene: TRBJ1-5; CDR3nt: TGTGCCAGCAGCTTAGCCGGGGGGCGGTATAGCAATCAGCCCCAGCATTTT; CDR3aa: CASSLAGGRYSNQPQHF
len: 15; v_gene: TRBV20-1; d_gene: TRBD2; abundance: -; j_gene: TRBJ2-1; CDR3nt: TGCAGTGCTAGTTCCCGGGAGGTTTCCTACAATGAGCAGTTCTTC; CDR3aa: CSASSREVSYNEQFF
len: 15; v_gene: TRBV6-1; d_gene: -; abundance: -; j_gene: TRBJ2-6; CDR3nt: TGTGCCAGCAGTGAAGAAGGGACCGGGGCCAACGTCCTGACTTTC; CDR3aa: CASSEEGTGANVLTF
len: 13; v_gene: TRBV28; d_gene: -; abundance: -; j_gene: TRBJ1-1; CDR3nt: TGTGCCAGCAGAGGGACGGTGGGCACTGAAGCTTTCTTT; CDR3aa: CASRGTVGTEAFF
len: 14; v_gene: TRBV4-1; d_gene: -; abundance: -; j_gene: TRBJ2-5; CDR3nt: TGCGCCAGCAGCGGGACGGAGGGGCGAGAGACCCAGTACTTC; CDR3aa: CASSGTEGRETQYF
len: 15; v_gene: TRBV5-4; d_gene: TRBD1; abundance: -; j_gene: TRBJ2-1; CDR3nt: TGTGCCAGCAGTCAGCCTCGGGACAGGGGGAATGAGCAGTTCTTC; CDR3aa: CASSQPRDRGNEQFF
len: 8; v_gene: TRBV24-1; d_gene: -; abundance: -; j_gene: TRBJ2-1; CDR3nt: TGTGCCACCGGAGAGCAGTTCTTC; CDR3aa: CATGEQFF
len: 15; v_gene: TRBV28; d_gene: -; abundance: -; j_gene: TRBJ1-2; CDR3nt: TGTGCCAGCAGTTTCGGGGGGGAGGGCAACTATGGCTACACCTTC; CDR3aa: CASSFGGEGNYGYTF
len: 15; v_gene: TRBV6-6; d_gene: -; abundance: -; j_gene: TRBJ2-1; CDR3nt: TGTGCCAGCAGCCCCGGAGGGGCCTGGGACAATGAGCAGTTCTTC; CDR3aa: CASSPGGAWDNEQFF
len: 17; v_gene: TRBV10-2; d_gene: -; abundance: -; j_gene: TRBJ1-2; CDR3nt: TGCGCCAGCAGTGATATTTCCAGACAGGAGACTAACTATGGCTACACCTTC; CDR3aa: CASSDISRQETNYGYTF
len: 15; v_gene: TRBV5-5; d_gene: -; abundance: -; j_gene: TRBJ2-7; CDR3nt: TGTGCCAGCAGCTTGTACCATACAGGGTACTACGAGCAGTACTTC; CDR3aa: CASSLYHTGYYEQYF
len: 14; v_gene: TRBV7-2; d_gene: -; abundance: -; j_gene: TRBJ1-5; CDR3nt: TGTGCCAGCAGCTTAGGGAGGAGGAATCAGCCCCAGCATTTT; CDR3aa: CASSLGRRNQPQHF
len: 13; v_gene: TRBV7-9; d_gene: -; abundance: -; j_gene: TRBJ1-2; CDR3nt: TGTGCCAGCAGCCGAACAGAGGGCTATGGCTACACCTTC; CDR3aa: CASSRTEGYGYTF
len: 13; v_gene: TRBV5-8; d_gene: TRBD1; abundance: -; j_gene: TRBJ2-7; CDR3nt: TGTGCCAGCAGCTTGGTACAGGGGTACGAGCAGTACTTC; CDR3aa: CASSLVQGYEQYF
len: 12; v_gene: TRBV5-8; d_gene: -; abundance: -; j_gene: TRBJ1-3; CDR3nt: TGTGCCAGCAGCTTAACTGGAAACACCATATATTTT; CDR3aa: CASSLTGNTIYF
len: 12; v_gene: TRBV15; d_gene: -; abundance: -; j_gene: TRBJ2-3; CDR3nt: TGTGCCACCAGCAGAGCGATCAATACGCAGTATTTT; CDR3aa: CATSRAINTQYF
len: 13; v_gene: TRBV5-1; d_gene: -; abundance: -; j_gene: TRBJ2-4; CDR3nt: TGCGCCAGCAGCTTCGACATTCGGGACATTCAGTACTTC; CDR3aa: CASSFDIRDIQYF
len: 14; v_gene: TRBV2; d_gene: TRBD1; abundance: -; j_gene: TRBJ1-2; CDR3nt: TGTGCCAGCAGTGAGGACAGGGGGGACTATGGCTACACCTTC; CDR3aa: CASSEDRGDYGYTF
len: 15; v_gene: TRBV5-1; d_gene: TRBD1; abundance: -; j_gene: TRBJ1-4; CDR3nt: TGCGCCAGCAGCACAGGACAGGGGGTTGGAGAAAAACTGTTTTTT; CDR3aa: CASSTGQGVGEKLFF
len: 13; v_gene: TRBV11-2; d_gene: TRBD1; abundance: once; j_gene: TRBJ2-7; CDR3nt: TGTGCCAGCAGGCGCACAGGGGACCACGAGCAGTACTTC; CDR3aa: CASRRTGDHEQYF
len: 15; v_gene: TRBV14; d_gene: -; abundance: once; j_gene: TRBJ2-1; CDR3nt: TGTGCCAGCAGCCAAGACTCGGCAGGGAATCATGAGCAGTTCTTC; CDR3aa: CASSQDSAGNHEQFF
len: 15; v_gene: TRBV6-2/TRBV6-3; d_gene: TRBD2; abundance: once; j_gene: TRBJ2-3; CDR3nt: TGTGCCAGCAGCGGGACTAGCGGGATGAAAGATACGCAGTATTTT; CDR3aa: CASSGTSGMKDTQYF
len: 11; v_gene: TRBV25-1; d_gene: -; abundance: few; j_gene: TRBJ2-3; CDR3nt: TGTGCCAGCAGTCTCGGGGATACGCAGTATTTT; CDR3aa: CASSLGDTQYF
len: 14; v_gene: TRBV5-1; d_gene: -; abundance: -; j_gene: TRBJ1-2; CDR3nt: TGCGCCAGCAGCTTGGCCGGGGGGGTCTATGGCTACACCTTC; CDR3aa: CASSLAGGVYGYTF
len: 11; v_gene: TRBV20-1; d_gene: -; abundance: -; j_gene: TRBJ2-1; CDR3nt: TGCAGTGCTAGCGGCCGAAATGAGCAGTTCTTC; CDR3aa: CSASGRNEQFF
len: 11; v_gene: TRBV20-1; d_gene: TRBD1; abundance: -; j_gene: TRBJ1-1; CDR3nt: TGCAGTGCTAGACCCCGGACAGGAGCTTTCTTT; CDR3aa: CSARPRTGAFF